The T cell receptor (beta chain) described here comes from a study of OX40 agonist ivuxolimab in advanced cancers. Whole-study context: Dose-escalation patients' cancers were hepatocellular carcinoma, melanoma, renal cell or head and neck cancer. Overall study results and limits: At 0.1 to 3.0 mg/kg and by week 6, clonal expansion occurred in CD4+ and CD8+ blood T cells.

Assay used: immunoSEQ multiplex PCR; TCRdb lists only in-frame clones, some missing. The sample shows some 60,000 clones, 85% of them seen only once. Autoimmune disease history or systemic immunosuppression barred patients. Blood sampling took place at baseline, cycle 4 day 1, and cycle 7 day 1. Worth noting for this clone: What it recognizes is unknown.

V was pared by 2 bases and J by 1 base, with 7 bases of the junction left unmatched. This CDR3 region has 15 residues. Germline CDR1 reads SQVTM; CDR2 reads ANQGSEA. The starting material was CD4+ or CD8+ T cells sorted from blood, obtained in a trial of the OX40 agonist ivuxolimab. This chain joins TRBV29-1 and TRBJ2-7; the match to TRBD1 covers 8 bases. This clonotype was sampled from an adult with an advanced solid tumor such as melanoma, head and neck, liver or kidney cancer. CDR3 amino acids: CSVERGQGASYEQYF. The CDR3 coding sequence is TGCAGCGTTGAACGGGGGCAGGGGGCATCCTACGAGCAGTACTTC.